This TCR beta chain was sequenced for a study of technical replicates of blood from a few donors. CDR3 length: 15 amino acids. J gave up 6 bases and V 4 bases, and 6 bases lay outside the gene matches. Germline CDR1 is SGHVS and CDR2 is FNYEAQ. Sequencing used immunoSEQ multiplex PCR; TCRdb keeps in-frame clones, though not all of them. The sample consists of about 97,000 clones, about 96% of them appearing once. The J gene is TRBJ2-3, the V gene TRBV7-6; TRBD2 aligns across 11 bases. This TCR was sampled from a human donor in good health. The sequenced material came from T cells isolated from PBMCs. The CDR3 DNA reads as TGTGCCAGCAGCTCGTCTTTAGCGGGAGGGGATACGCAGTATTTT. Amino acids: CASSSSLAGGDTQYF.